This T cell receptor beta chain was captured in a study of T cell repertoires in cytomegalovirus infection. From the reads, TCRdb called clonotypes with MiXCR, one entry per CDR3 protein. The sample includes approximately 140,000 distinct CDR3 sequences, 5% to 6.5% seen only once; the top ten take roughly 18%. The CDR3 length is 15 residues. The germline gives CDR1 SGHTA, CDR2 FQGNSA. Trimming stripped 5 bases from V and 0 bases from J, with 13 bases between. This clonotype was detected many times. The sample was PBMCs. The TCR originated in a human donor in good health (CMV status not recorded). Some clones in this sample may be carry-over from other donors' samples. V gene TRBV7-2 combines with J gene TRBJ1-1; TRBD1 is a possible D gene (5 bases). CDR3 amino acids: CASSPWDGMNTEAFF. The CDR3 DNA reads TGTGCCAGCAGCCCCTGGGACGGGATGAACACTGAAGCTTTCTTT.